This is a list of T cell receptor beta chains from one sample in a study of control samples from healthy donors and cancer patients. Produced via immunoSEQ multiplex PCR; TCRdb's table is partial and in-frame only. The sample has about 80,000 clones; roughly nine tenths are singletons. Sequencing was performed on blood. These receptors originate from a woman aged 55-69 years in good health. CDR3s include the opening cysteine and the closing phenylalanine or tryptophan. Fields, in order: D gene, clone size, V gene, J gene, CDR3 DNA, CDR3 protein. A D gene is named only where the DNA matches it firmly. Some rows have no size entry. The others give once, few or many, or a class for an expanded clone.

D: TRBD1
size: -
V: TRBV7-2
J: TRBJ2-2
DNA: TGTGCCAGCAGTCGGACAGGGGGCTCGGGGGAGCTGTTTTTT
CDR3: CASSRTGGSGELFF

D: -
size: -
V: TRBV5-4
J: TRBJ2-7
DNA: TGTGCCAGCAGCTTTAATAGCGGCACCTACGAGCAGTACTTC
CDR3: CASSFNSGTYEQYF

D: TRBD2
size: -
V: TRBV11-3
J: TRBJ2-1
DNA: TGTGCCAGCAGCGGCGGGGCGGGGGGCTCCTACAATGAGCAGTTCTTC
CDR3: CASSGGAGGSYNEQFF

D: -
size: -
V: TRBV5-5
J: TRBJ1-6
DNA: TGTGCCAGCGCCCAAATGATAAATTCACCCCTCCACTTT
CDR3: CASAQMINSPLHF

D: -
size: -
V: TRBV2
J: TRBJ1-1
DNA: TGTGCCAGCAGTGAATCGCGGGGGAACACTGAAGCTTTCTTT
CDR3: CASSESRGNTEAFF

D: TRBD1
size: once
V: TRBV5-1
J: TRBJ1-1
DNA: TGCGCCAGCAGCTTTACGACAGGGAGGGACACTGAAGCTTTCTTT
CDR3: CASSFTTGRDTEAFF

D: -
size: -
V: TRBV7-2
J: TRBJ1-1
DNA: TGTGCCAGCAGCTCCCACGGAGGGGGAACTGAAGCTTTCTTT
CDR3: CASSSHGGGTEAFF

D: TRBD1
size: -
V: TRBV12-5
J: TRBJ1-1
DNA: TGTGCTAGTGGTTGGAACCCGACAGGGGAGGAGAACACTGAAGCTTTCTTT
CDR3: CASGWNPTGEENTEAFF

D: -
size: -
V: TRBV9
J: TRBJ1-1
DNA: TGTGCCAGCAGCGTAGACGGATCCCACCCCGCTGAAGCTTTCTTT
CDR3: CASSVDGSHPAEAFF

D: -
size: -
V: TRBV18
J: TRBJ1-2
DNA: TGTGCCAGCTCACCAGGGAGATTTAACTATGGCTACACCTTC
CDR3: CASSPGRFNYGYTF

D: -
size: -
V: TRBV5-1
J: TRBJ2-7
DNA: TGCGCCAGCAGTCAGTTTGGGGCGGGAAGCTCCTACGAGCAGTACTTC
CDR3: CASSQFGAGSSYEQYF

D: -
size: -
V: TRBV2
J: TRBJ1-1
DNA: TGTGCCAGCTGTCGACGGGGAAACACTGAAGCTTTCTTT
CDR3: CASCRRGNTEAFF

D: TRBD1
size: -
V: TRBV3-1/TRBV3-2
J: TRBJ2-7
DNA: TGTGCCAGCAGCCCCCACGACACCGGGACAGCCTCCTACGAGCAGTACTTC
CDR3: CASSPHDTGTASYEQYF

D: TRBD1
size: -
V: TRBV10-1
J: TRBJ1-2
DNA: TGCGCCAGCAGTGAGGACAGGGTTAATGGCTACACCTTC
CDR3: CASSEDRVNGYTF

D: -
size: -
V: TRBV7-2
J: TRBJ2-3
DNA: TGTGCCAGCAGCTTAGCTGGCTTAGTAGATACGCAGTATTTT
CDR3: CASSLAGLVDTQYF

D: -
size: -
V: TRBV19
J: TRBJ1-1
DNA: TGTGCCAGTACCCCAGATGTTGGGATGGGGAACACTGAAGCTTTCTTT
CDR3: CASTPDVGMGNTEAFF

D: -
size: -
V: TRBV28
J: TRBJ1-4
DNA: TGTGCCAGCCATACTAATGAAAAACTGTTTTTT
CDR3: CASHTNEKLFF

D: TRBD1
size: -
V: TRBV7-9
J: TRBJ2-5
DNA: TGTGCCAGCAGTACCGGACAGGGGGCTCAGGAGACCCAGTACTTC
CDR3: CASSTGQGAQETQYF

D: -
size: -
V: TRBV6-1
J: TRBJ1-5
DNA: TGTGCCAGCAGTGAACGGGGTTACAATCAGCCCCAGCATTTT
CDR3: CASSERGYNQPQHF

D: TRBD1
size: -
V: TRBV10-3
J: TRBJ1-6
DNA: TGTGCCATAGCGCAGGGGGTCGATTCACCCCTCCACTTT
CDR3: CAIAQGVDSPLHF

D: -
size: -
V: TRBV21-1
J: TRBJ1-2
DNA: TGTGCCAGCAGAGGACAGGCTAACTATGGCTACACCTTC
CDR3: CASRGQANYGYTF

D: -
size: -
V: TRBV6-1
J: TRBJ1-2
DNA: TGTGCCAGCAGTGAACGGAACTATGGCTACACCTTC
CDR3: CASSERNYGYTF

D: -
size: -
V: TRBV5-1
J: TRBJ2-5
DNA: TGCGCCAGCAGCCCGGGGGCAGGGGTTAGGGAGACCCAGTACTTC
CDR3: CASSPGAGVRETQYF

D: TRBD1
size: -
V: TRBV6-2/TRBV6-3
J: TRBJ1-5
DNA: TGTGCCAGCAGTTACCCGGGGCAGGGGGAGCAGCCCCAGCATTTT
CDR3: CASSYPGQGEQPQHF

D: TRBD2
size: -
V: TRBV9
J: TRBJ2-1
DNA: TGTGCCAGCAGCGTAGCGGGAGGGAGCTACAATGAGCAGTTCTTC
CDR3: CASSVAGGSYNEQFF

D: -
size: -
V: TRBV18
J: TRBJ1-2
DNA: TGTGCCAGCTCACCACCTTCAGTAAACTATGGCTACACCTTC
CDR3: CASSPPSVNYGYTF

D: -
size: few
V: TRBV6-2/TRBV6-3
J: TRBJ2-7
DNA: TGTGCCAGCAGTTACTACAGGGAGGGGTACGAGCAGTACTTC
CDR3: CASSYYREGYEQYF

D: -
size: medium-sized
V: TRBV2
J: TRBJ2-5
DNA: TGTGCCAGCAGATGGGGCTCTACAGAGACCCAGTACTTC
CDR3: CASRWGSTETQYF

D: TRBD1
size: -
V: TRBV7-9
J: TRBJ1-2
DNA: TGTGCCAGCAGCTCACCATACAGGGGGGTAGGTGGCTACACCTTC
CDR3: CASSSPYRGVGGYTF

D: TRBD2
size: -
V: TRBV6-5
J: TRBJ2-7
DNA: TGTGCCAGCATCGGGGAGGGCTACGAGCAGTACTTC
CDR3: CASIGEGYEQYF

D: -
size: -
V: TRBV3-1/TRBV3-2
J: TRBJ1-5
DNA: TGTGCCAGCAGCCAAACGAATAGCAATCAGCCCCAGCATTTT
CDR3: CASSQTNSNQPQHF

D: -
size: -
V: TRBV6-5
J: TRBJ2-3
DNA: TGTGCCAGCGCCGGGGGAACAGGGACAGATACGCAGTATTTT
CDR3: CASAGGTGTDTQYF

D: TRBD1
size: -
V: TRBV18
J: TRBJ1-6
DNA: TGTGCCAGCTCACCCGACAGGGTAAGGAATTCACCCCTCCACTTT
CDR3: CASSPDRVRNSPLHF

D: -
size: -
V: TRBV4-1
J: TRBJ2-5
DNA: TGCGCCAGCAGCCAACCAGCCCTGTCCGGGGGCGGAGACCAGTACTTC
CDR3: CASSQPALSGGGDQYF

D: -
size: -
V: TRBV9
J: TRBJ1-3
DNA: TGTGCCAGCAGCCGTGGCGGGCAGACAACGGAGGGAAACACCATATATTTT
CDR3: CASSRGGQTTEGNTIYF

D: -
size: -
V: TRBV6-2/TRBV6-3
J: TRBJ1-2
DNA: TGTGCCAGCAGTTACGTGCTTTACTCTCAGCCCGGGGATGGCTACACCTTC
CDR3: CASSYVLYSQPGDGYTF

D: TRBD1
size: once
V: TRBV27
J: TRBJ2-6
DNA: TGTGCCAGCAGTCCCCGGGACAGCTTTATCGGGGCCAACGTCCTGACTTTC
CDR3: CASSPRDSFIGANVLTF

D: -
size: -
V: TRBV5-1
J: TRBJ2-3
DNA: TGCGCCAGCAGCTTGAACGGGGGGCTTGGCACAGATACGCAGTATTTT
CDR3: CASSLNGGLGTDTQYF

D: -
size: -
V: TRBV7-6
J: TRBJ1-1
DNA: TGTGCCAGCAGCTACAGTGGTAGGACTGAAGCTTTCTTT
CDR3: CASSYSGRTEAFF

D: -
size: few
V: TRBV9
J: TRBJ2-6
DNA: TGTGCCAGCAGCGTAGGACAGGCTGGGGCCAACGTCCTGACTTTC
CDR3: CASSVGQAGANVLTF